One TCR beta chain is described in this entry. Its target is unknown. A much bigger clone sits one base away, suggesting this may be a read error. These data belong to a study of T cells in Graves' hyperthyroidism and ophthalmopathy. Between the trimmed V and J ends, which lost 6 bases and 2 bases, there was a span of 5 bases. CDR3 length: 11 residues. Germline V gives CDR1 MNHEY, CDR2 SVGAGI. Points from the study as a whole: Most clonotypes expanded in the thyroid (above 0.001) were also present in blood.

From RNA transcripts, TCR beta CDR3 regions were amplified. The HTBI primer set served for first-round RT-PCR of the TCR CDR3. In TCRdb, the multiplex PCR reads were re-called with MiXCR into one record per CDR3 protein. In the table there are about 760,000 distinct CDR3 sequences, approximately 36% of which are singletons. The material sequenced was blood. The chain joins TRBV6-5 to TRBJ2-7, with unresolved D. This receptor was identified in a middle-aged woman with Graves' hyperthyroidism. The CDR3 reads CASRDPYEQYF. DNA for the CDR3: TGTGCCAGCAGGGATCCCTACGAGCAGTACTTC.